This record concerns one T cell receptor (beta chain) sequence. The sample comes from a study of CD8 T cells in Susac syndrome. Germline V gene sequence: CDR1 MNHNY, CDR2 SVGAGI (reference sequence). Trimming left V 1 base short and J 7 bases short, with 8 bases between. This CDR3 is built from 13 residues. When the RNA was reverse transcribed, random hexamers were used with an input of roughly 0.45 to 1 ug. TCRdb recomputed calls from the immunoSEQ multiplex PCR reads with MiXCR, one row per CDR3 protein. The data show roughly 70,000 distinct CDR3 sequences, with roughly 95% seen just once and more than 0.09% held by the top ten.

The sequenced sample consisted of CD4+ T cells from PBMCs. The source is a human donor with multiple sclerosis. The chain employs TRBV6-6 and TRBJ2-1; D is ambiguous. Here the CDR3 reads CASSYLNENEQFF. The CDR3 bases are TGTGCCAGCAGTTACTTGAACGAGAATGAGCAGTTCTTC.